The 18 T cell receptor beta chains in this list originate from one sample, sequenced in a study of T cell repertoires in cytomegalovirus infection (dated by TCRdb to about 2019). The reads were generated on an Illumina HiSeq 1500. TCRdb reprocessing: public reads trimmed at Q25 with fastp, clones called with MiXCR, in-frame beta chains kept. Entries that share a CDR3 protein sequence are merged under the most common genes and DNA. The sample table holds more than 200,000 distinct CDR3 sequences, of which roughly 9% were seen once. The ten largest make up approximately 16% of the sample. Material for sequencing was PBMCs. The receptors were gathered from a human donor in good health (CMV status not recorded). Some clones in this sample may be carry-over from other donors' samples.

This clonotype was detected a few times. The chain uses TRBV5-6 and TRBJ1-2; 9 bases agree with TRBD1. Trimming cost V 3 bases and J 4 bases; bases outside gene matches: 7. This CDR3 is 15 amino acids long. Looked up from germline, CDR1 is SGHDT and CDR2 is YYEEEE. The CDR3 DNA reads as TGTGCCAGCAGCTCTTCCGGGACAGGGACCTATGGCTACACCTTC. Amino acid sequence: CASSSSGTGTYGYTF. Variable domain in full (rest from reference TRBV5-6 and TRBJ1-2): DAGVTQSPTHLIKTRGQQVTLRCSPKSGHDTVSWYQQALGQGPQFIFQYYEEEERQRGNFPDRFSGHQFPNYSSELNVNALLLGDSALYLCASSSSGTGTYGYTFGSGTRLTVV.

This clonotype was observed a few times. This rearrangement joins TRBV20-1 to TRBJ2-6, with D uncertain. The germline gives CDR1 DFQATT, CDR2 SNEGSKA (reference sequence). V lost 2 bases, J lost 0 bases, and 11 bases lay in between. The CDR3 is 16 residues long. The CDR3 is CSARKSQPSGANVLTF. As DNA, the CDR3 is TGCAGTGCTAGAAAGTCACAGCCCTCTGGGGCCAACGTCCTGACTTTC.

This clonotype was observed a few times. Here the CDR3 reads CASSSTGANSPLHF. The CDR3 coding sequence is TGTGCCAGCAGCTCCACAGGGGCAAATTCACCCCTCCACTTT. The gene calls are TRBV7-8 and TRBJ1-6; 7 positions match TRBD1. With V trimmed by 4 bases and J by 7 bases, 4 bases remained unmatched. The V gene's germline CDR1 is SGHVS and CDR2 FQNEAQ. The CDR3 consists of 14 residues.

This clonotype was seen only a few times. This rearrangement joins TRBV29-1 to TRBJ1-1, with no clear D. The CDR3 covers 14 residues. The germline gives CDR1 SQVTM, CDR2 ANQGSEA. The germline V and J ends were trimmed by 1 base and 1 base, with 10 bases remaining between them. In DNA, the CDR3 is TGCAGCGTTGAAGTACGTCGGGGGAACACTGAAGCTTTCTTT. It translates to CSVEVRRGNTEAFF.

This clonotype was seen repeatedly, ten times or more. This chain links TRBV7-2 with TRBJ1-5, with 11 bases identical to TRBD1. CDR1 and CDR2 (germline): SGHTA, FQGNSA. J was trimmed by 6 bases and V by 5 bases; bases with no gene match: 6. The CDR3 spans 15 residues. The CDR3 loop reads CASSLGQGATQPQHF. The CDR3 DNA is TGTGCCAGCAGCCTAGGACAGGGGGCTACTCAGCCCCAGCATTTT.

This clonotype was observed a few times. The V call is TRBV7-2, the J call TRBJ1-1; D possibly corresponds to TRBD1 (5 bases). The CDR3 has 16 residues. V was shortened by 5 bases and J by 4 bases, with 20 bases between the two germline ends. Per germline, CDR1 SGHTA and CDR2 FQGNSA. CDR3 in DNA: TGTGCCAGCAGCCCCCAGGGAGGGGTAGGAGGCACTGAAGCTTTCTTT. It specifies CASSPQGGVGGTEAFF. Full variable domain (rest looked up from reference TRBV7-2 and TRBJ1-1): GAGVSQSPSNKVTEKGKDVELRCDPISGHTALYWYRQSLGQGLEFLIYFQGNSAPDKSGLPSDRFSAERTGGSVSTLTIQRTQQEDSAVYLCASSPQGGVGGTEAFFGQGTRLTVV.

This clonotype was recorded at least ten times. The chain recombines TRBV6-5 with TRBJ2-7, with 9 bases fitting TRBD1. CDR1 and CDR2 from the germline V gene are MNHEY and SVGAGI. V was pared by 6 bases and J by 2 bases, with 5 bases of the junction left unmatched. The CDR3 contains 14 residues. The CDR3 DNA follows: TGTGCCAGCAGCGCCGGGACAGGGACCTACGAGCAGTACTTC. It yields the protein CASSAGTGTYEQYF.

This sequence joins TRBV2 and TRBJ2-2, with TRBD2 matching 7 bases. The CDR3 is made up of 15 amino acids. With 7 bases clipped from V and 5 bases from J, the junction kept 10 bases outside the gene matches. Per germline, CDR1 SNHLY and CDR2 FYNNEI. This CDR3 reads CASTERSGGTGELFF. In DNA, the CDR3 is TGTGCCAGCACAGAACGCTCCGGGGGGACCGGGGAGCTGTTTTTT.

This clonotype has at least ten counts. This CDR3 is CASSWTSGGSEQYF. The CDR3, as DNA: TGTGCCAGCAGCTGGACTAGCGGGGGTAGCGAGCAGTACTTC. The V call is TRBV7-2, the J call TRBJ2-7; the match to TRBD2 covers 13 bases. V trimming: 4 bases; J trimming: 6 bases; junction bases outside the gene matches: 3. The germline V gene encodes CDR1 SGHTA and CDR2 FQGNSA. The CDR3 consists of 14 residues.

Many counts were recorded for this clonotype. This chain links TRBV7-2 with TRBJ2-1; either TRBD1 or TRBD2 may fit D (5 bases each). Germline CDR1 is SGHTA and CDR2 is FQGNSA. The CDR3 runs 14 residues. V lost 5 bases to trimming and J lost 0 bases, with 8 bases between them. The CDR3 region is CASSRGTSYNEQFF. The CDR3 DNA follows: TGTGCCAGCAGCCGAGGGACCTCCTACAATGAGCAGTTCTTC.

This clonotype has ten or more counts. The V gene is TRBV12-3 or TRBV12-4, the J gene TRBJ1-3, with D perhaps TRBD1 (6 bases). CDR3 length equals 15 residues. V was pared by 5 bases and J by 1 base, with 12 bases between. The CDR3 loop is CASSRLTGSGNTIYF. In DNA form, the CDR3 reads TGTGCCAGCAGTCGCCTCACAGGGTCTGGAAACACCATATATTTT.

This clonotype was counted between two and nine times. CDR3 sequence: CASSIDMGISGANVLTF. The CDR3 DNA sequence: TGTGCCAGTAGTATAGACATGGGAATCTCTGGGGCCAACGTCCTGACTTTC. The chain carries TRBV19 and TRBJ2-6, with no clear D. CDR3 length: 17 residues. Germline V lookup: CDR1 LNHDA, CDR2 SQIVND (reference sequence). Trimming removed 0 bases from V and 0 bases from J, with 9 bases in between.

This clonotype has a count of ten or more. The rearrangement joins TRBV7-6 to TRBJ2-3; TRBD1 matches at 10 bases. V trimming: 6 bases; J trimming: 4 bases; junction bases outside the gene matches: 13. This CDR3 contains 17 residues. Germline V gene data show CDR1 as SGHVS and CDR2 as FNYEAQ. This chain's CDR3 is CASSRLPPGQGADTQYF. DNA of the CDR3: TGTGCCAGCAGTCGCCTCCCGCCCGGACAGGGGGCAGATACGCAGTATTTT.

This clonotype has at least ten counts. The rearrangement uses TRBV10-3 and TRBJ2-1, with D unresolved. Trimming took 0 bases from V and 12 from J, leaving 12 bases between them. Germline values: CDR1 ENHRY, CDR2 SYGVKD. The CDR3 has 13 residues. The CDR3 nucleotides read TGTGCCATCAGTGAGTCGTGGCCCTCCGGGCAGTTCTTC. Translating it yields CAISESWPSGQFF.

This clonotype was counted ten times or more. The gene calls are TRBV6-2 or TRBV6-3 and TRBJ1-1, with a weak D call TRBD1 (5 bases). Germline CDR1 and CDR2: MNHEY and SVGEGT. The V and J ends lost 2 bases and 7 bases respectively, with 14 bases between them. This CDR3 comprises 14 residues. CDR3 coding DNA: TGTGCCAGCAGTTACCACCGAGACAGTGATGAAGCTTTCTTT. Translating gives CASSYHRDSDEAFF.

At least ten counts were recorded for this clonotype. CDR3 amino acids: CASTRGRGNTEAFF. The CDR3 nucleotides are TGTGCCAGCACCCGAGGGCGGGGCAACACTGAAGCTTTCTTT. The chain joins TRBV7-2 to TRBJ1-1; D might be TRBD1 (5 bases). This CDR3 contains 14 residues. Trimming stripped 7 bases from V and 2 bases from J, with 14 bases between. Germline V gene sequence: CDR1 SGHTA, CDR2 FQGNSA. The full variable domain, with the rest looked up from reference TRBV7-2 and TRBJ1-1, is GAGVSQSPSNKVTEKGKDVELRCDPISGHTALYWYRQSLGQGLEFLIYFQGNSAPDKSGLPSDRFSAERTGGSVSTLTIQRTQQEDSAVYLCASTRGRGNTEAFFGQGTRLTVV.

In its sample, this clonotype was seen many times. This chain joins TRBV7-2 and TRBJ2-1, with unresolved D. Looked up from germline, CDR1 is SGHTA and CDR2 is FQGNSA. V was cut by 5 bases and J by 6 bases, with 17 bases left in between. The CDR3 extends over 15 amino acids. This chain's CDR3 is CASSLRSRTGNEQFF. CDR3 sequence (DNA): TGTGCCAGCAGCCTTAGAAGTAGAACGGGCAATGAGCAGTTCTTC.

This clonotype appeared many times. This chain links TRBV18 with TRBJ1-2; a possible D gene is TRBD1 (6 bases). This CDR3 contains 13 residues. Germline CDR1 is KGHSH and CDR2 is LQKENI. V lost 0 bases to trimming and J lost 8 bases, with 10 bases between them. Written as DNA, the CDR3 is TGTGCCAGCTCACCACCCCGGGGGCAGGGCTACACCTTC. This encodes CASSPPRGQGYTF. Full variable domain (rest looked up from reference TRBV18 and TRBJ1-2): NAGVMQNPRHLVRRRGQEARLRCSPMKGHSHVYWYRQLPEEGLKFMVYLQKENIIDESGMPKERFSAEFPKEGPSILRIQQVVRGDSAAYFCASSPPRGQGYTFGSGTRLTVV.